This T cell receptor (beta chain) was profiled in a study of shared clonotypes between healthy human individuals. Germline V gene sequence: CDR1 SEHNR, CDR2 FQNEAQ (reference sequence). CDR3 length: 16 amino acids. The ends lost 1 base at V and 3 bases at J; junction bases unmatched: 2. For this clone: What it recognizes is unknown.

Study results and limitations: Depth of sequencing was expected to influence donor clonotype sharing.

The authors ran the assay at deep level. Profiled with immunoSEQ multiplex PCR; TCRdb holds only in-frame clones, not every one. The top ten clones hold 0.9% to 1.3% of a sample with over 2 million clones, about 94% of them seen once. CD8 cells classed as naive were CD45RO-negative and positively selected for CCR7, excluding terminally differentiated effector memory CD45RA+ cells. What was sequenced was naive CD8+ T cells sorted from blood. The clonotype was recovered from a young man in good health. The chain links TRBV7-9 to TRBJ2-3; 12 bases line up with TRBD2. CDR3 nucleotide sequence: TGTGCCAGCAGCTTAGGGACTAGCGGGGCAACAGATACGCAGTATTTT. It codes for CASSLGTSGATDTQYF. Using reference TRBV7-9 and TRBJ2-3 for the parts outside the CDR3, the full variable domain is DTGVSQNPRHKITKRGQNVTFRCDPISEHNRLYWYRQTLGQGPEFLTYFQNEAQLEKSRLLSDRFSAERPKGSFSTLEIQRTEQGDSAMYLCASSLGTSGATDTQYFGPGTRLTVL.